The TCR beta chain under discussion was sequenced for a study of T cells after yellow fever vaccination (dated by TCRdb to about 2019). With regard to the full study: The SMART-Seq v4 Ultra Low Input RNA kit was used to prepare libraries from fractions with low cell numbers. To follow T-cell clones before and after both primary and booster YFV17D yellow fever vaccination, bulk TCR alpha and beta repertoires underwent longitudinal sequencing. Two healthy male donors, one aged 18 to 30 and one aged 30 to 40 years, made up the cohort. Blood was collected at multiple timepoints before and after primary and secondary immunization, and bulk PBMC replicates and cell subsets were isolated. The full study reports these points: The secondary T-cell response was found to be weaker but faster than the primary response, with a peak reached on day 5 rather than on day 15. FACS-sorted repertoires could contain abundant contaminating clonotypes from the bulk population, so computational filtering was required. After the booster, most clones that had expanded after primary vaccination were detected again (around 97% of CD4 and roughly 86% of CD8), suggesting broad maintenance of memory. A small share of clonotypes was detected in both CD4 and CD8 compartments, with the overlap likely arising from convergent recombination. The study included only a couple of donors, which limits how far the findings can be generalized.

V is trimmed back by 5 bases and J by 6 bases, and the junction contains 2 bases that no gene match accounts for. The CDR3 covers 12 residues, taking in both the cysteine and the phenylalanine. Only the CDR3 portion is preserved as DNA: 36 bases, with reading frame beginning at the first base. Sequencer: Illumina NovaSeq 6000. TCR cDNA was synthesized by 5'RACE template switching, which introduced a universal primer site and unique molecular identifiers. Priming of cDNA synthesis was performed from both the TCR alpha and TCR beta constant segments. Libraries were amplified in two PCR steps, with sample barcodes and sequencing adapters added in the second step. Libraries were sequenced on Illumina HiSeq 2500 (2x100 bp) or NovaSeq (2x150 bp). As for the original processing: MIGEC handled demultiplexing of reads and collapsing into UMI consensus sequences, while MiXCR performed V(D)J alignment. Using edgeR on replicate PBMC samples, clonotypes were called vaccine-responding if FDR was below 0.01 and the log2 fold change was above 5 up to day 15. CD4 or CD8 identity was assigned to each bulk clonotype according to whether the clonotype was present at higher abundance in the sequenced CD4 repertoire or the sequenced CD8 repertoire. TCRdb reran the public reads through fastp at Q25 and MiXCR, keeping productive beta chains. Every distinct CDR3 protein forms one entry, paired with its most common genes and DNA. For this entry, the V and J calls and clone size follow TCRdb and not the study's own pipeline. The sample has 230,000 or so distinct CDR3 sequences on record, 3.6% of them singletons. Of the sample, 19% falls within the top ten clones.

This clonotype was picked up many times. Its binding antigen is unknown. The record has no base qualities; no much larger clone is one base away. What this sample's treatment or condition label stands for: live attenuated yellow fever vaccine strain. At each blood-draw timepoint, two biological replicates of bulk PBMCs were collected. PBMCs were isolated from peripheral blood using a standard Ficoll-Paque protocol. TriZol was used to extract RNA from bulk PBMCs, from CD4 and CD8 fractions, and from dextramer-positive and dextramer-negative fractions. The chain uses TRBV12-3 or TRBV12-4 and TRBJ1-2, with 8 bases in between that match TRBD1. The receptor's source is a man between 18 and 35 years old who received the YFV17D yellow fever vaccine. Sequencing used PBMCs, obtained 15 days after the yellow fever booster vaccination. The CDR3 reads CASSRTGNGYTF. The nucleotides are TGTGCCAGCAGTAGGACAGGGAATGGCTACACCTTC.